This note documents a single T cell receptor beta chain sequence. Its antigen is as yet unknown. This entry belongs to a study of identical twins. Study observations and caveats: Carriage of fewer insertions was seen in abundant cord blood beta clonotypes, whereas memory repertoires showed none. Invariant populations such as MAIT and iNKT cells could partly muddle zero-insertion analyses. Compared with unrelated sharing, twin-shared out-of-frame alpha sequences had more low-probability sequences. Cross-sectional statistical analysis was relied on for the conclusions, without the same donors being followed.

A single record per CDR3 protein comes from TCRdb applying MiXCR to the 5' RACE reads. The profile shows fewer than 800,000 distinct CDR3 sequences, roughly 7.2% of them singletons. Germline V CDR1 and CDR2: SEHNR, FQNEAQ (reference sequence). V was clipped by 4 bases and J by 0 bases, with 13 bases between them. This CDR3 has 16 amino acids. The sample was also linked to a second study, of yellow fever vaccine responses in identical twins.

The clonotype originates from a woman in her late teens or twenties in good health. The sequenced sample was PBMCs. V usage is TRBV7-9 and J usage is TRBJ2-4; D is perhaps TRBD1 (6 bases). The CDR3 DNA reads TGTGCCAGCAGCTCCGTTGGGGGCTTAGCCAAAAACATTCAGTACTTC. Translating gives CASSSVGGLAKNIQYF.